The 4 T cell receptor beta chains below all came from one sample that was sequenced in a study of technical replicates of blood from several donors (TCRdb year 2017). Libraries came from the immunoSEQ multiplex PCR assay. Drawn from immuneACCESS, this table holds only the in-frame rearrangements with V and J called that TCRdb kept. Clones are partly lost; checked studies trace under half to an unresolved V gene and leave the rest unexplained. This sample has approximately 73,000 clones in its table, and around 93% of those were observed once. Roughly 0.26% of the sample comes from the top ten. Sequenced sample: T cells isolated from PBMCs. The receptors shown here come from a human donor in good health.

The V gene is TRBV7-9, the J gene TRBJ1-1, with 9 nucleotides matching TRBD1. Germline V gene sequence: CDR1 SEHNR, CDR2 FQNEAQ (reference sequence). V dropped 5 bases and J dropped 2; count of bases not matched to a gene: 6. The CDR3 has 15 residues. The CDR3 sequence is CASSPGQGRNTEAFF. The CDR3 DNA follows: TGTGCCAGCAGCCCAGGACAGGGGCGAAACACTGAAGCTTTCTTT.

The chain is built from TRBV5-4 and TRBJ2-7, with TRBD2 matching 12 bases. The CDR3 loop spans 15 amino acids. J lost 2 bases, V lost 4 bases, and 4 bases had no gene match. Germline V gives CDR1 SGHNT, CDR2 YYREEE (reference sequence). The DNA of the CDR3 is TGTGCCAGCAGCCGCGGACTAGCGGGAACCTACGAGCAGTACTTC. Amino acid sequence: CASSRGLAGTYEQYF. Full variable domain (rest looked up from reference TRBV5-4 and TRBJ2-7): ETGVTQSPTHLIKTRGQQVTLRCSSQSGHNTVSWYQQALGQGPQFIFQYYREEENGRGNFPPRFSGLQFPNYSSELNVNALELDDSALYLCASSRGLAGTYEQYFGPGTRLTVT.

This clone was found a few times. This rearrangement joins TRBV18 to TRBJ1-6; possible D gene TRBD1, 6 bases. V was clipped by 3 bases and J by 8 bases, with 20 bases between them. This CDR3 contains 17 residues. Germline V gene sequence: CDR1 KGHSH, CDR2 LQKENI. As DNA, the CDR3 is TGTGCCAGCTCACCCCTTGGGGGCAGCCGATCCGATTCACCCCTCCACTTT. Translated: CASSPLGGSRSDSPLHF.

The chain recombines TRBV7-6 with TRBJ2-3; tentatively, D is TRBD1 (6 bases). This CDR3 has 19 residues. Trimming left V 5 bases short and J 8 bases short, with 32 bases between. The germline gives CDR1 SGHVS, CDR2 FNYEAQ. CDR3: CASSRDRRLVGAQRGTQYF. DNA for the CDR3: TGTGCCAGCAGCCGGGACCGACGGTTGGTGGGGGCTCAACGCGGTACGCAGTATTTT.